A single sample gave rise to the 29 T cell receptor beta chains below, sequenced in a study of cytotoxic CD8 clonotypes in ibrutinib-treated CLL. Assay: immunoSEQ multiplex PCR; the TCRdb copy retains only in-frame clones and omits some. The data show about 140,000 clones, about 70% seen once. This material consisted of PBMCs, taken after 24 months of ibrutinib treatment. Receptors were obtained from a human donor with chronic lymphocytic leukemia.

The V call is TRBV6-5, the J call TRBJ2-1; D remains unclear. With 5 bases removed from V and 5 bases from J, the gap between germline ends came to 16 bases. CDR1 is MNHEY and CDR2 is SVGAGI in the germline V gene. CDR3 size: 15 residues. As DNA, the CDR3 is TGTGCCAGCAGTCGACCCCCTACTTATGACAATGAGCAGTTCTTC. This sequence encodes CASSRPPTYDNEQFF.

V usage is TRBV7-2 and J usage is TRBJ2-2; 7 nucleotides agree with TRBD1. Trimming at V came to 8 bases and at J to 0 bases, leaving 3 bases not matched to a gene. This CDR3 contains 14 residues. The V gene's germline CDR1 is SGHTA and CDR2 FQGNSA. CDR3 sequence (DNA): TGTGCCAGCCGAGGGGGCTCGAACACCGGGGAGCTGTTTTTT. This translates into CASRGGSNTGELFF.

This chain links TRBV9 with TRBJ2-1, with D uncertain. The CDR3 is 14 amino acids. Germline V gene lookup returns CDR1 SGDLS and CDR2 YYNGEE. Trimming shortened V by 5 bases and J by 10 bases, and 19 bases separated the two germline ends. CDR3 sequence (DNA): TGTGCCAGCAGGGCGCCGCGGCAAAAAGGGGAGCAGTTCTTC. Translating it yields CASRAPRQKGEQFF.

The genes are TRBV23-1 and TRBJ2-3, with TRBD2 identical over 11 bases. TRBV23-1 is identified as an open reading frame with a role that is uncertain. Trimming cost V 6 bases and J 6 bases; bases outside gene matches: 20. The CDR3 contains 19 residues. The CDR3 DNA sequence: TGCGCCAGCAGGCCCACAGGGGGCGGCCTAGCGGGAGGTTGGGATACGCAGTATTTT. This encodes CASRPTGGGLAGGWDTQYF.

The chain carries TRBV10-3 and TRBJ2-1, with 8 positions matching TRBD1. CDR3 length: 18 residues. Unmatched junction bases numbered 8, after V lost 1 base and J lost 0 bases. Germline V CDR1 and CDR2: ENHRY, SYGVKD. The CDR3 spells CAISEWSVTGVSYNEQFF. In nucleotides, the CDR3 is TGTGCCATCAGTGAGTGGTCGGTGACAGGGGTCTCCTACAATGAGCAGTTCTTC.

Concerning this clone itself: Other DNA sequences in this sample translate to the same CDR3. V gene TRBV4-3 combines with J gene TRBJ2-4; D not resolved. This CDR3 is 14 amino acids long. Germline CDR1 LGHNA, CDR2 YSLEER. V lost 0 bases, J lost 1 base, and 4 bases lay in between. This CDR3 is CASSQDAAKNIQYF. In DNA, the CDR3 is TGCGCCAGCAGCCAAGACGCGGCCAAAAACATTCAGTACTTC.

J is TRBJ1-1 and V is TRBV2; the D gene is possibly TRBD1 (5 bases). Germline-derived CDR1 and CDR2 are SNHLY and FYNNEI. The CDR3 sequence is 15 residues long. V lost 5 bases and J lost 2, with 15 bases in between. DNA of the CDR3: TGTGCCAGCAGTCCATGGGACGGGGAAAACACTGAAGCTTTCTTT. Its protein product is CASSPWDGENTEAFF.

V is TRBV6-5 and J is TRBJ2-1; 11 positions match TRBD2. The V and J ends lost 2 bases and 7 bases, in that order; junction bases with no gene match: 7. Germline V gene data show CDR1 as MNHEY and CDR2 as SVGAGI. The CDR3 runs 16 residues. The CDR3 DNA follows: TGTGCCAGCAGTTACCACACTAGCGGGAGCAGGAATGAGCAGTTCTTC. Encoded protein: CASSYHTSGSRNEQFF.

The J gene is TRBJ1-3, the V gene TRBV18, with unresolved D. V was shortened by 0 bases and J by 4 bases, with 7 bases between the two germline ends. The CDR3 consists of 14 residues. Germline CDR1 and CDR2: KGHSH and LQKENI. CDR3 sequence: CASSPPWGGNTIYF. The CDR3 DNA reads TGTGCCAGCTCACCACCTTGGGGAGGAAACACCATATATTTT.

Remarks on this clone: Possible read error: a much larger clone is one base away. This specimen includes other DNA sequences encoding the same CDR3. The CDR3 sequence: CASSLGATDTQYF. The DNA of the CDR3 is TGTGCCAGCAGCTTAGGGGCCACAGATACGCAGTATTTT. V and J are TRBV7-3 and TRBJ2-3; TRBD1 is a possible D gene (5 bases). Germline-derived CDR1 and CDR2 are SGHTA and FQGTGA. The CDR3 totals 13 residues. V was clipped by 2 bases and J by 2 bases, with 5 bases between them.

This clone was counted only a few times. This CDR3 is CASSQDGRGEYNEQFF. The DNA for the CDR3 is TGTGCCAGCAGCCAAGATGGGCGGGGGGAGTACAATGAGCAGTTCTTC. The rearrangement links TRBV4-2 to TRBJ2-1, with 8 bases lining up with TRBD2. The junction had 5 bases not matched to a gene; V was cut back by 0 bases and J by 4 bases. The V gene's germline CDR1 is LGHNA and CDR2 YNFKEQ. The CDR3 length is 16 residues.

The J gene is TRBJ2-5, the V gene TRBV5-1; D is possibly TRBD1 or TRBD2 (5 bases each). The CDR3 is 14 residues long. CDR1 is SGHRS and CDR2 is YFSETQ in the germline V gene. The V end was cut by 4 bases, the J end by 4 bases, with 14 bases between. CDR3: CASSPALGGETQYF. In nucleotides, the CDR3 is TGCGCCAGCAGCCCCGCCCTTGGGGGAGAGACCCAGTACTTC.

The J gene is TRBJ1-2, the V gene TRBV7-9; 10 positions match TRBD1. Germline V lookup: CDR1 SEHNR, CDR2 FQNEAQ (reference sequence). CDR3 length equals 16 residues. The V and J ends lost 5 bases and 5 bases, in that order; junction bases with no gene match: 11. The CDR3 protein is CASSPGQGVVGYGYTF. In DNA, the CDR3 is TGTGCCAGCAGCCCCGGACAGGGGGTAGTTGGGTATGGCTACACCTTC.

This rearrangement joins TRBV5-1 to TRBJ2-1; 9 bases fit TRBD2. V gave up 4 bases and J gave up 5 bases; unmatched junction bases: 7. The CDR3 has 15 amino acids. Germline V CDR1 and CDR2: SGHRS, YFSETQ. This CDR3 reads CASSRAGGYNNEQFF. The CDR3 DNA is TGCGCCAGCAGCCGGGCGGGAGGGTACAACAATGAGCAGTTCTTC. The whole variable domain, remainder taken from reference TRBV5-1 and TRBJ2-1, is KAGVTQTPRYLIKTRGQQVTLSCSPISGHRSVSWYQQTPGQGLQFLFEYFSETQRNKGNFPGRFSGRQFSNSRSEMNVSTLELGDSALYLCASSRAGGYNNEQFFGPGTRLTVL.

Note on this clone: Compared with germline, one end of the junction differs, possibly owing to a read error. The chain combines TRBV5-6 with TRBJ2-3, with D perhaps matching TRBD2 (6 bases). Germline CDR1 and CDR2: SGHDT and YYEEEE. The CDR3 sequence is 13 residues long. The CDR3 here is CASSATSRDTQYF. DNA of the CDR3: TGTGCCAGCAGCGCAACTAGCAGAGATACGCAGTATTTT.

V usage is TRBV2 and J usage is TRBJ1-3; no firm D call. The CDR3 is made up of 14 amino acids. CDR1 and CDR2 from the germline V gene are SNHLY and FYNNEI. V was clipped by 4 bases and J by 2 bases, with 9 bases between them. CDR3 sequence (DNA): TGTGCCAGCAGTGTGCCAGCCGCTGGAAACACCATATATTTT. This gives the protein CASSVPAAGNTIYF.

The chain has TRBV12-5 and TRBJ1-2, with TRBD1 as a possible D gene (6 bases). The V and J ends lost 5 bases and 7 bases respectively, with 14 bases between them. The CDR3 runs to 13 residues. Germline-derived CDR1 and CDR2 are LGHNT and FRNRAP. The DNA of the CDR3 is TGTGCTAGTGGTCACCAGGGGCAGGGTGGCTACACCTTC. This encodes CASGHQGQGGYTF.

The chain carries TRBV28 and TRBJ2-5; TRBD1 matches at 10 bases. Germline V CDR1 and CDR2: MDHEN, SYDVKM. CDR3 length: 14 amino acids. Losses at the gene ends were 5 bases for V and 4 bases for J; bases not matched to a gene: 4. CDR3 protein: CASSPDRGRETQYF. The CDR3 DNA reads as TGTGCCAGCAGTCCCGACAGGGGGCGAGAGACCCAGTACTTC.

The rearrangement uses TRBV6-5 and TRBJ1-1; the match to TRBD1 covers 11 bases. The length of the CDR3 is 11 residues. The V segment lost 10 bases and the J segment 10 bases; nucleotides outside the gene matches: 5. Per germline, CDR1 MNHEY and CDR2 SVGAGI. The CDR3 protein is CAIGDRGSAFF. The CDR3 coding sequence is TGTGCCATAGGGGACAGGGGGTCAGCTTTCTTT.

J is TRBJ1-1 and V is TRBV6-5; weak D call: TRBD1 (5 bases). Germline V gene data show CDR1 as MNHEY and CDR2 as SVGAGI. With 2 bases removed from V and 4 bases from J, the gap between germline ends came to 14 bases. The CDR3 has 15 amino acids. The CDR3 sequence: CASSYREWGGTEAFF. As DNA, the CDR3 is TGTGCCAGCAGTTACAGGGAGTGGGGGGGCACTGAAGCTTTCTTT.

Points on this clone: Other nucleotide sequences from this sample produce the same CDR3. The chain couples TRBV19 to TRBJ1-4; D is uncertain. V was trimmed by 5 bases and J by 0 bases, leaving 7 bases between them. Germline V gives CDR1 LNHDA, CDR2 SQIVND (reference sequence). The CDR3 is 14 residues long. The CDR3 sequence: CASSPSATNEKLFF. CDR3 bases: TGTGCCAGTAGTCCATCTGCAACTAATGAAAAACTGTTTTTT.

This chain connects TRBV9 to TRBJ2-3; 9 bases map to TRBD2. The germline V gene encodes CDR1 SGDLS and CDR2 YYNGEE. The J segment lost 0 bases and the V segment lost 2 bases, leaving 10 bases of the junction unmatched. This CDR3 comprises 18 residues. CDR3 protein: CASSVGFRGLASTDTQYF. As DNA, the CDR3 is TGTGCCAGCAGCGTTGGATTCCGGGGACTAGCAAGCACAGATACGCAGTATTTT.

The chain recombines TRBV7-2 with TRBJ1-2, with 11 bases aligning to TRBD1. The CDR3 totals 16 residues. V was clipped by 5 bases and J by 4 bases; unmatched bases: 9. Germline CDR1 is SGHTA and CDR2 is FQGNSA. CDR3: CASSPPGQGGSYGYTF. CDR3 sequence (DNA): TGTGCCAGCAGCCCTCCGGGACAGGGGGGGAGCTATGGCTACACCTTC. The full variable domain, with the rest looked up from reference TRBV7-2 and TRBJ1-2, is GAGVSQSPSNKVTEKGKDVELRCDPISGHTALYWYRQSLGQGLEFLIYFQGNSAPDKSGLPSDRFSAERTGGSVSTLTIQRTQQEDSAVYLCASSPPGQGGSYGYTFGSGTRLTVV.

V gene TRBV10-3 combines with J gene TRBJ2-3; 9 nucleotides match TRBD2. J gave up 3 bases and V 6 bases, and 10 bases lay outside the gene matches. The V gene's germline CDR1 is ENHRY and CDR2 SYGVKD. The CDR3 extends over 16 amino acids. The CDR3: CAIRRREGHRTDTQYF. The CDR3 coding sequence is TGTGCCATCAGGAGGCGGGAGGGCCATCGGACAGATACGCAGTATTTT.

The chain has TRBV6-5 and TRBJ2-7, with D possibly matching TRBD1 (6 bases). This CDR3 region has 12 residues. Trimming pared 6 bases from V and 2 bases from J, leaving 8 bases between. Germline V lookup: CDR1 MNHEY, CDR2 SVGAGI. CDR3 nucleotide sequence: TGTGCCAGCAGGCGGACAGCCTACGAGCAGTACTTC. This sequence encodes CASRRTAYEQYF.

The V gene is TRBV15, the J gene TRBJ1-2; 8 bases align to TRBD1. Trimming cost V 4 bases and J 4 bases; bases outside gene matches: 5. The CDR3 is made up of 14 amino acids. Germline loops: CDR1 LNHNV, CDR2 YYDKDF (reference sequence). The chain's CDR3 is CATSTGQGGYGYTF. The CDR3 nucleotides read TGTGCCACCAGCACAGGACAGGGCGGCTATGGCTACACCTTC.

This chain links TRBV6-1 with TRBJ2-4; 11 bases align to TRBD1. J lost 7 bases, V lost 4 bases, and 6 bases had no gene match. The CDR3 contains 15 residues. The germline CDR1 and CDR2 sequences are MNHNS and SASEGT. CDR3 in amino acids: CASSGSGTGGNIQYF. DNA of the CDR3: TGTGCCAGCAGTGGTTCCGGGACAGGGGGGAACATTCAGTACTTC.

The J gene is TRBJ2-7, the V gene TRBV4-2, with unresolved D. Germline CDR1 and CDR2: LGHNA and YNFKEQ. This CDR3 is 13 amino acids long. V lost 1 base and J 4 bases, leaving 8 bases between the germline ends. The DNA for the CDR3 is TGTGCCAGCAGCCAAGCGGGCCTATACGAGCAGTACTTC. Protein sequence: CASSQAGLYEQYF.

The chain couples TRBV28 to TRBJ2-3; D unclear. The CDR3 loop spans 11 amino acids. The V end lost 6 bases, the J end lost 6 bases, and 7 bases lay between the germline ends. Per the germline V gene, CDR1 is MDHEN and CDR2 is SYDVKM. This chain's CDR3 is CASSPRDTQYF. CDR3 nucleotides: TGTGCCAGCAGCCCCAGGGATACGCAGTATTTT. Supplemented by reference TRBV28 and TRBJ2-3, the full variable domain reads DVKVTQSSRYLVKRTGEKVFLECVQDMDHENMFWYRQDPGLGLRLIYFSYDVKMKEKGDIPEGYSVSREKKERFSLILESASTNQTSMYLCASSPRDTQYFGPGTRLTVL.